The clone carrying this T cell receptor beta chain came up once. TCRdb keeps only in-frame clones here, not all; method: immunoSEQ multiplex PCR. The sample has about 88,000 clones, roughly nine tenths seen once; the top ten hold roughly 5.9%. Trimming took off 5 bases at V and 3 bases at J, with 4 bases between the two ends. CDR3 length: 11 amino acids. The germline V gene encodes CDR1 SGHTA and CDR2 FQGNSA. This specimen comes from a study of T cell responses to AZD1222 COVID-19 vaccine. Sequencing was performed on peripheral blood, taken 28 days after the second AZD1222 dose. V is TRBV7-2 and J is TRBJ2-5; D gene ambiguous. This TCR came from an adult who received the AZD1222 COVID-19 vaccine. Written as DNA, the CDR3 is TGTGCCAGCAGCCCAAAAGAGACCCAGTACTTC. Its protein is CASSPKETQYF. Variable domain in full (rest from reference TRBV7-2 and TRBJ2-5): GAGVSQSPSNKVTEKGKDVELRCDPISGHTALYWYRQSLGQGLEFLIYFQGNSAPDKSGLPSDRFSAERTGGSVSTLTIQRTQQEDSAVYLCASSPKETQYFGPGTRLLVL.